A single sample gave rise to the 11 T cell receptor beta chains below, sequenced in a study of T-cell reconstitution after alpha-beta-depleted transplantation in children. Molecular barcoding with unique molecular identifiers was used for the TCRbeta library. In TCRdb, the PCR reads were re-called with MiXCR into one record per CDR3 protein. This table holds some 340,000 distinct CDR3 sequences, 10% found once. This material consisted of PBMCs from the stem cell graft donor, taken from the stem cell graft. The source is a human donor who donated a stem cell graft to a child with acute lymphoblastic leukemia.

This clonotype was seen a few times. The gene calls are TRBV29-1 and TRBJ2-1; D might be TRBD2 (5 bases). The CDR3 extends over 16 amino acids. V was shortened by 5 bases and J by 3 bases, with 20 bases between the two germline ends. Germline V lookup: CDR1 SQVTM, CDR2 ANQGSEA. The CDR3 spells CSVRLANRDHYNEQFF. The CDR3 nucleotides are TGCAGCGTTAGACTCGCAAATCGGGATCACTACAATGAGCAGTTCTTC.

The genes are TRBV12-3 or TRBV12-4 and TRBJ2-7, with 9 positions matching TRBD2. The V segment lost 7 bases and the J segment 0 bases; nucleotides outside the gene matches: 7. The CDR3 consists of 15 residues. CDR3 DNA sequence: TGTGCCAGCACCAAGCAGGGACTAGCCTCCTACGAGCAGTACTTC. Translation gives CASTKQGLASYEQYF.

Many counts were recorded for this clonotype. The J gene is TRBJ1-6, the V gene TRBV5-6, with 7 nucleotides matching TRBD1. Germline V gene lookup returns CDR1 SGHDT and CDR2 YYEEEE. V lost 3 bases to trimming and J lost 12 bases; unmatched junction nucleotides: 3. This CDR3 contains 12 residues. CDR3: CASSWGTEPLHF. The CDR3 DNA follows: TGTGCCAGCAGCTGGGGGACAGAACCCCTCCACTTT.

There are many counts of this clonotype. The chain joins TRBV25-1 to TRBJ1-5; D is ambiguous. Trimming left V 11 bases short and J 2 bases short, with 13 bases between. The CDR3 loop spans 13 amino acids. Germline values: CDR1 MGHDK, CDR2 SYGVNS. CDR3 in amino acids: CAPGWRGNQPQHF. The DNA of the CDR3 is TGTGCCCCGGGGTGGCGGGGCAATCAGCCCCAGCATTTT. The entire variable domain, with the rest obtained from reference TRBV25-1 and TRBJ1-5, is as follows: EADIYQTPRYLVIGTGKKITLECSQTMGHDKMYWYQQDPGMELHLIHYSYGVNSTEKGDLSSESTVSRIRTEHFPLTLESARPSHTSQYLCAPGWRGNQPQHFGDGTRLSIL.

The chain has TRBV20-1 and TRBJ2-5; perhaps D is TRBD1 or TRBD2 (5 bases each). The V end lost 0 bases, the J end lost 4 bases, and 15 bases lay between the germline ends. Per the germline V gene, CDR1 is DFQATT and CDR2 is SNEGSKA (reference sequence). CDR3 size: 15 residues. The chain's CDR3 is CSARDLRDVGETQYF. CDR3 nucleotides: TGCAGTGCTAGAGATTTAAGGGACGTTGGAGAGACCCAGTACTTC.

In this sample, this clonotype turned up a few times. V is TRBV4-1 and J is TRBJ2-5; possible D gene TRBD2, 6 bases. CDR1 is MGHRA and CDR2 is YSYEKL in the germline V gene. The length of the CDR3 is 16 residues. Trimming stripped 0 bases from V and 1 base from J, with 12 bases between. This CDR3 reads CASSQDTGAGQETQYF. The CDR3 DNA reads as TGCGCCAGCAGCCAAGATACGGGAGCGGGCCAAGAGACCCAGTACTTC.

This clonotype has just a few counts. This rearrangement joins TRBV5-1 to TRBJ2-2; 9 bases align to TRBD1. Germline V gene lookup returns CDR1 SGHRS and CDR2 YFSETQ. J was trimmed by 2 bases and V by 4 bases; bases with no gene match: 3. The CDR3 consists of 15 residues. The DNA for the CDR3 is TGCGCCAGCAGCATGGACAGGGGTAACACCGGGGAGCTGTTTTTT. Translating gives CASSMDRGNTGELFF.

This clonotype was found many times. This sequence joins TRBV25-1 and TRBJ1-5; D unclear. This CDR3 region has 18 residues. Trimming removed 1 base at V and 2 bases at J, with 18 bases between. In germline, CDR1 is MGHDK, CDR2 SYGVNS. CDR3 coding DNA: TGTGCCAGCAGTGAATCGGCGATTCGGTTGCGGGGCAATCAGCCCCAGCATTTT. Translating it yields CASSESAIRLRGNQPQHF. The whole variable domain, filled in from reference TRBV25-1 and TRBJ1-5, reads EADIYQTPRYLVIGTGKKITLECSQTMGHDKMYWYQQDPGMELHLIHYSYGVNSTEKGDLSSESTVSRIRTEHFPLTLESARPSHTSQYLCASSESAIRLRGNQPQHFGDGTRLSIL.

This clonotype was seen a few times. V is TRBV6-2 or TRBV6-3 and J is TRBJ2-1; D not certain. The CDR3 length is 13 residues. Germline CDR1 and CDR2: MNHEY and SVGEGT. V lost 8 bases and J 4 bases, leaving 12 bases between the germline ends. Here the CDR3 DNA reads TGTGCCAGCTCATTCCTAAAATACAATGAGCAGTTCTTC. Translated: CASSFLKYNEQFF.

The sample holds a few counts of this clonotype. This chain connects TRBV24-1 to TRBJ1-1; 9 bases are a match to TRBD1. V was pared by 2 bases and J by 5 bases, with 5 bases of the junction left unmatched. CDR3 length: 15 amino acids. Germline V gene lookup returns CDR1 KGHDR and CDR2 SFDVKD. The CDR3 protein is CATSDSGTGMTEAFF. Written as DNA, the CDR3 is TGTGCCACCAGTGATTCCGGGACAGGGATGACTGAAGCTTTCTTT.

A few counts support this clonotype. The chain carries TRBV12-3 or TRBV12-4 and TRBJ1-2, with D possibly being TRBD1 (6 bases). This CDR3 region has 13 residues. The V end lost 5 bases, the J end lost 7 bases, and 14 bases lay between the germline ends. The CDR3 DNA follows: TGTGCCAGCAGTCGACAACAGGGCTCTGGCTACACCTTC. As protein: CASSRQQGSGYTF.